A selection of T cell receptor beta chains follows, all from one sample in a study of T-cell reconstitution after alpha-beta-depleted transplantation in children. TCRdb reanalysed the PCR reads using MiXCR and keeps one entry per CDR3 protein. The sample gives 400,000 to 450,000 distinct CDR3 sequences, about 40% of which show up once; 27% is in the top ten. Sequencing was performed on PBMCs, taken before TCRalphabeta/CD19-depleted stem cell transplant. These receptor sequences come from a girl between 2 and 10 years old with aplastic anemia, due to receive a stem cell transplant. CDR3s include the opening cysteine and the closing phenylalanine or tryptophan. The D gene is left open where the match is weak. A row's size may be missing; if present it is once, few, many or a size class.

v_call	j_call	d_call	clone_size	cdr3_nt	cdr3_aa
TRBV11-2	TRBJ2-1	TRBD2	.	TGTGCCAGCAGCCGGACTAGCGGGGGGCCGGGAGAGCAGTTCTTC	CASSRTSGGPGEQFF
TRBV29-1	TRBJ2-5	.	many	TGCAGCGTTGATCGGCGGATGCAAGAGACCCAGTACTTC	CSVDRRMQETQYF
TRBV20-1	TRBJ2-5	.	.	TGCAGTGGTCGGGGACTCGGAAGAGAGACCCAGTACTTC	CSGRGLGRETQYF
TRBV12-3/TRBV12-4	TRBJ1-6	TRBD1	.	TGTGCCTCGAGGGGGCCTGATTCACCCCTCCACTTT	CASRGPDSPLHF
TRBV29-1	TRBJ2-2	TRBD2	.	TGCAGCGTTGAAGTCCCGACGGGCGGGAGGACCGGGGAGCTGTTTTTT	CSVEVPTGGRTGELFF
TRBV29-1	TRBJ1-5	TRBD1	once	TGCAGCGTTCGGGACAGGGGGCCTCAGCCCCAGCATTTT	CSVRDRGPQPQHF
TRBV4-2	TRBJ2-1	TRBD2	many	TGTGCCAGCAGCCAAGATGGATCTAGCGGGAGGACTGAGCAGTTCTTC	CASSQDGSSGRTEQFF
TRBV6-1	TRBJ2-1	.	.	TGTGCCAGCAGTGAATTGCGGTGGGAGCAGTTCTTC	CASSELRWEQFF
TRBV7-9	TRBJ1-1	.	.	TGTGCCAGCAGCTTAGTGGGGGCCTCGGACACTGAAGCTTTCTTT	CASSLVGASDTEAFF
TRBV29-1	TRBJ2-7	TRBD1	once	TGCAGCGTTGAGGTGAAACCGGGACAGTCTTACGAGCAGTACTTC	CSVEVKPGQSYEQYF
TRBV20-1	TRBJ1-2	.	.	TGCAGTGCCCTGGAGGACACCACTAACTATGGCTACACCTTC	CSALEDTTNYGYTF
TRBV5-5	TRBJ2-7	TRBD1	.	TGTGCCAGCAGCTTGGAACCGACAGGGCGATCCTTCGAGCAGTACTTC	CASSLEPTGRSFEQYF
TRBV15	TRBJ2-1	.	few	TGTGCCACCAGCAGTTTTGAGAGCTCGGCTTACAATGAGCAGTTCTTC	CATSSFESSAYNEQFF
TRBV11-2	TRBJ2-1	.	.	TGTGCCAGCAGCTTAGGGGCAGGACTTGAGCAGTTCTTC	CASSLGAGLEQFF
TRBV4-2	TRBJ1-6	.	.	TGTGCCAGCAGCCAAGATCGGCGGGGATCACCCCTCCACTTT	CASSQDRRGSPLHF